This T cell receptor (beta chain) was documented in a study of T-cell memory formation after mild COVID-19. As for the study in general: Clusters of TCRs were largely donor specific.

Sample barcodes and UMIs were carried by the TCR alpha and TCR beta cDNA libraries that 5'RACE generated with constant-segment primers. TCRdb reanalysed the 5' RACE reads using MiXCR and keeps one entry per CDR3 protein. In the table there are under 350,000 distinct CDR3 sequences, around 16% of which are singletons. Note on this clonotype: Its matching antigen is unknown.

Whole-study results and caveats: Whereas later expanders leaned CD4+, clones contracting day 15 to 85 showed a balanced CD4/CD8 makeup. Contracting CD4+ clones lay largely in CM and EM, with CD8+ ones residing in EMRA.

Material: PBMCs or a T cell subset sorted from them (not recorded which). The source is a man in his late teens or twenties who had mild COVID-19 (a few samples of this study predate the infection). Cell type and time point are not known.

The CDR3 loop reads CASSYTSTGREKLFF. The CDR3 DNA reads TGTGCCAGCAGCTACACTTCGACAGGTCGGGAAAAACTGTTTTTT. V and J are TRBV7-2 and TRBJ1-4; D might be TRBD1 (6 bases). V lost 4 bases to trimming and J lost 8 bases, with 17 bases between them. Per germline, CDR1 SGHTA and CDR2 FQGNSA. There are 15 residues in the CDR3.